Presented here are 3 T cell receptor beta chains from one specimen sequenced in a study of cytomegalovirus exposure and HLA in healthy donors. Measured with immunoSEQ multiplex PCR; TCRdb has only the in-frame clones, and not every one. The data contain about 160,000 clones, 80% to 85% of them singletons. Input material: PBMCs. The receptor set was obtained from a man younger than 40 in good health and CMV-seropositive.

The V gene is TRBV11-2, the J gene TRBJ2-7; 9 nucleotides agree with TRBD1. Unmatched junction bases numbered 11, after V lost 2 bases and J lost 6 bases. CDR3 length: 16 amino acids. The germline V gene encodes CDR1 SGHAT and CDR2 FQNNGV. This chain's CDR3 is CASSLIGQGTTREQYF. In DNA form, the CDR3 reads TGTGCCAGCAGCTTAATCGGACAGGGGACAACCCGCGAGCAGTACTTC.

The chain couples TRBV27 to TRBJ2-7; 7 nucleotides align to TRBD1. Germline lookup yields CDR1 MNHEY and CDR2 SMNVEV (reference sequence). The V and J ends lost 5 bases and 2 bases, in that order; junction bases with no gene match: 6. The CDR3 totals 14 residues. CDR3 protein: CASSPGQLAYEQYF. CDR3 coding DNA: TGTGCCAGCAGTCCGGGACAGCTAGCCTACGAGCAGTACTTC.

V gene TRBV14 combines with J gene TRBJ2-1; perhaps TRBD2 as D (6 bases). CDR1 SGHDN and CDR2 FVKESK come from the germline V gene. The CDR3 spans 16 residues. V gave up 1 base and J gave up 6 bases, with 16 bases separating them. CDR3 nucleotides: TGTGCCAGCAGCCAAGGCGGTCTCGGGAGTTCCAATGAGCAGTTCTTC. It specifies CASSQGGLGSSNEQFF.